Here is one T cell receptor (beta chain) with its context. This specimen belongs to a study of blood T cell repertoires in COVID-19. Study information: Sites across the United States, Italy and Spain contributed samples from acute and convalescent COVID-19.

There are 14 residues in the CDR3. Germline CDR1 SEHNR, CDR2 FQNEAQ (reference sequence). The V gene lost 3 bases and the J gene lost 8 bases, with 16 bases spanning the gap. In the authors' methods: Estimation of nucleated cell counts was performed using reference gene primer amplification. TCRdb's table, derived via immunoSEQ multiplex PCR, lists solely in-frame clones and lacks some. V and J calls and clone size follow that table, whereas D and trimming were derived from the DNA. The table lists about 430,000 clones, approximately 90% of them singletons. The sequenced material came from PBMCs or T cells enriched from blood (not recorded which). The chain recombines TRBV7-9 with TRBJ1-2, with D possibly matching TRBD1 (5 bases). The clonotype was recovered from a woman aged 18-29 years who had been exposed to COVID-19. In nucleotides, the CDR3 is TGTGCCAGCAGCTTTGATCTCGGCAGGGAAGGCTACACCTTC. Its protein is CASSFDLGREGYTF.